Listed below are T cell receptor beta chains from one sample, sequenced in a study of human T cells and chemical hapten exposure. Using its own MiXCR run on the RACE reads, TCRdb lists one record per CDR3 protein. The top ten hold around 3% of the sample, which has around 120,000 distinct CDR3 sequences, less than 15% seen once. Specimen: whole blood, collected in connection with sensitization to the hapten diphenylcyclopropenone (DPC). All receptors come from a woman younger than 35 with alopecia areata. Some clones in this sample may be carry-over from other donors' samples. The CDR3 runs from the conserved cysteine through the conserved F or W. D genes are given only for firm matches. Rows give clone size only sometimes, using once, few, many, or a class for an expanded clone.

j_call	v_call	d_call	clone_size	cdr3_nt	cdr3_aa
TRBJ2-3	TRBV28	TRBD2	few	TGTGCCAGCAGTTTGGCGGGGGGCGGGACAGATACGCAGTATTTT	CASSLAGGGTDTQYF
TRBJ2-7	TRBV9	TRBD1	NA	TGTGCCAGCAGTGGACAGGGGGCCTTCTACGAGCAGTACTTC	CASSGQGAFYEQYF
TRBJ1-2	TRBV27	TRBD1	few	TGTGCCAGCAGTCCAAGGACAGGAATGAGGCACTATGGCTACACCTTC	CASSPRTGMRHYGYTF
TRBJ1-6	TRBV7-9	TRBD1	many	TGTGCCAGCAGCTTAGACCGGGACAGGAGCTCCTATAATTCACCCCTCCACTTT	CASSLDRDRSSYNSPLHF
TRBJ2-3	TRBV27	NA	few	TGTGCCAGCAGTTCTCGGACTCCCGCGTCCCCGCAGTATTTT	CASSSRTPASPQYF
TRBJ2-5	TRBV28	NA	few	TGTGCCAGCACCATTACGGGTCGGGAGCAAGAGACCCAGTACTTC	CASTITGREQETQYF
TRBJ2-7	TRBV9	TRBD2	NA	TGTGCCAGCAGCGTAGGGCCGAGAGGCGGGGGACACGAGCAGTACTTC	CASSVGPRGGGHEQYF
TRBJ2-2	TRBV27	NA	many	TGTGCCAGCCGCAATGTAAGGACAGGGGAGCTGTTTTTT	CASRNVRTGELFF
TRBJ2-7	TRBV4-3	TRBD1	few	TGCGCCAGCAGCCCGGGCCGGGACAGAATTACCTACGAGCAGTACTTC	CASSPGRDRITYEQYF
TRBJ2-7	TRBV6-5	NA	few	TGTGCCAGCAGGGCCAGGGGATACTACGAGCAGTACTTC	CASRARGYYEQYF
TRBJ2-1	TRBV7-6	TRBD1	NA	TGTGCCAGCAGCTTAGGGACAGGACCAGGCCATGAGCAGTTCTTC	CASSLGTGPGHEQFF
TRBJ2-5	TRBV2	TRBD1	many	TGTGCCAGCAGTGAGATGGGGACAGGGGGCAATGGAGAGACCCAGTACTTC	CASSEMGTGGNGETQYF